A single sample is the source of the 21 T cell receptor beta chains below, sequenced in a study of blood T cell repertoires in COVID-19. Method: immunoSEQ multiplex PCR; TCRdb's copy keeps in-frame clones and lacks some. This sample has more than 300,000 clones, with more than 75% found just once. Sample: peripheral blood. The receptor source for this set is a woman in her 50s with acute or convalescent COVID-19.

Concerning this clone itself: The sample contains more than one DNA sequence encoding this CDR3. The rearrangement uses TRBV5-1 and TRBJ1-4, with D unclear. The V gene's germline CDR1 is SGHRS and CDR2 YFSETQ. The CDR3 has 14 residues. Trimming took 0 bases from V and 5 from J, leaving 8 bases between them. Here the CDR3 DNA reads TGCGCCAGCAGCTTGGCAACAGACAATGAAAAACTGTTTTTT. Its translation: CASSLATDNEKLFF.

The chain recombines TRBV9 with TRBJ2-7; 11 bases align to TRBD2. Germline CDR1 and CDR2: SGDLS and YYNGEE. V was clipped by 4 bases and J by 3 bases; unmatched bases: 3. CDR3 length: 14 amino acids. CDR3 DNA sequence: TGTGCCAGCAGCACAACTAGCGGGAGCTACGAGCAGTACTTC. It yields the protein CASSTTSGSYEQYF.

The chain combines TRBV10-1 with TRBJ1-2, with TRBD1 matching 8 bases. Germline V gives CDR1 WNHNN, CDR2 SYGVQD (reference sequence). V lost 4 bases and J lost 3; bases outside the gene matches: 1. The CDR3 contains 13 residues. The CDR3 region is CASSGQGYYGYTF. The CDR3 DNA sequence: TGCGCCAGCAGTGGACAGGGGTACTATGGCTACACCTTC.

V usage is TRBV11-2 and J usage is TRBJ2-5; 7 bases agree with TRBD1. Germline trimming cut 3 bases from V and 2 bases from J; bases unmatched to any gene: 6. CDR3 length: 15 amino acids. The germline V gene has CDR1 SGHAT and CDR2 FQNNGV. The DNA of the CDR3 is TGTGCCAGCAGCTTTTGGGGCAGGGGGCAAGAGACCCAGTACTTC. Protein: CASSFWGRGQETQYF.

The rearrangement uses TRBV18 and TRBJ1-2; 7 positions match TRBD1. This CDR3 has 16 residues. CDR1 KGHSH and CDR2 LQKENI come from the germline V gene. V lost 0 bases to trimming and J lost 2 bases; unmatched junction nucleotides: 6. The CDR3 loop is CASSPPTGTVNYGYTF. The CDR3 DNA follows: TGTGCCAGCTCACCACCGACTGGGACAGTAAACTATGGCTACACCTTC. Variable domain in full (rest from reference TRBV18 and TRBJ1-2): NAGVMQNPRHLVRRRGQEARLRCSPMKGHSHVYWYRQLPEEGLKFMVYLQKENIIDESGMPKERFSAEFPKEGPSILRIQQVVRGDSAAYFCASSPPTGTVNYGYTFGSGTRLTVV.

The CDR3 spells CASSYVQYNEQFF. The CDR3 nucleotides read TGTGCCAGCAGTTACGTACAGTACAATGAGCAGTTCTTC. The rearrangement joins TRBV6-2 or TRBV6-3 to TRBJ2-1, with D uncertain. Germline CDR1 is MNHEY and CDR2 is SVGEGT. Trimming stripped 2 bases from V and 4 bases from J, with 6 bases between. This CDR3 has 13 residues.

The rearrangement joins TRBV7-2 to TRBJ1-1, with TRBD1 identical over 7 bases. J was trimmed by 4 bases and V by 5 bases; bases with no gene match: 4. Germline lookup yields CDR1 SGHTA and CDR2 FQGNSA. The CDR3 has 13 amino acids. The CDR3 nucleotides are TGTGCCAGCAGCCCGGGGACAGCCACTGAAGCTTTCTTT. Translated: CASSPGTATEAFF.

The count of this clone is one. The V call is TRBV3-1 (or the pseudogene TRBV3-2), the J call TRBJ2-5; 9 nucleotides agree with TRBD1. The trim removed 3 bases at V and 2 bases at J, leaving 1 base unmatched. CDR1 and CDR2 (germline): LGHDT, YNNKEL (reference sequence). This CDR3 spans 14 amino acids. CDR3 bases: TGTGCCAGCAGCCAGGGACAGGGACAAGAGACCCAGTACTTC. It specifies CASSQGQGQETQYF.

V and J are TRBV21-1 and TRBJ1-1; the table's D call, TRBD1, has no DNA check behind it. TRBV21-1 has pseudogene status. This CDR3 spans 13 amino acids. In nucleotides, the CDR3 is TGTGCCAGCAGCATGGGGCCCGGGACTGAAGCTTTCTTT. Translated, it gives CASSMGPGTEAFF.

The genes are TRBV29-1 and TRBJ2-2, with a weak D call TRBD2 (5 bases). CDR1 is SQVTM and CDR2 is ANQGSEA in the germline V gene. CDR3 size: 14 residues. V shed 5 bases and J shed 0 bases, with 10 bases lying between them. The CDR3 bases are TGCAGCGTTTCCTCCGGGACGAACACCGGGGAGCTGTTTTTT. Protein product: CSVSSGTNTGELFF.

CDR3: CASSLGLNNEQFF. The CDR3 coding sequence is TGCGCCAGCAGCTTAGGACTTAACAATGAGCAGTTCTTC. This rearrangement joins TRBV5-1 to TRBJ2-1, with D tentatively TRBD2 (5 bases). The V end lost 2 bases, the J end lost 5 bases, and 8 bases lay between the germline ends. The germline gives CDR1 SGHRS, CDR2 YFSETQ. The CDR3 is made up of 13 amino acids.

V usage is TRBV7-9 and J usage is TRBJ2-7; no clear D gene. Trimming shortened V by 5 bases and J by 7 bases, and 12 bases separated the two germline ends. Germline V gene sequence: CDR1 SEHNR, CDR2 FQNEAQ (reference sequence). The CDR3 length is 12 residues. CDR3 DNA: TGTGCCAGCAGCCAGGCAGGATGGGAGCAGTACTTC. Its protein is CASSQAGWEQYF.

The V call is TRBV5-4, the J call TRBJ2-6; 7 positions match TRBD1. The CDR3 is 17 residues long. V shed 10 bases and J 0 bases; nucleotides not matched to a gene: 13. Per germline, CDR1 SGHNT and CDR2 YYREEE (reference sequence). The CDR3 is CAHPEGAISSGANVLTF. CDR3 in DNA: TGTGCCCACCCAGAGGGGGCTATTAGCTCTGGGGCCAACGTCCTGACTTTC.

The V and J genes are TRBV24-1 and TRBJ2-2, with 8 bases aligning to TRBD1. Germline V CDR1 and CDR2: KGHDR, SFDVKD. CDR3 length: 16 amino acids. Trimming cost V 4 bases and J 6 bases; bases outside gene matches: 9. CDR3 nucleotide sequence: TGTGCCACCAGTGACCCTGGACAGGGTCGAGCCGGGGAGCTGTTTTTT. Translation gives CATSDPGQGRAGELFF.

This chain connects TRBV27 to TRBJ2-2, with D maybe TRBD2 (6 bases). Germline loops: CDR1 MNHEY, CDR2 SMNVEV (reference sequence). CDR3 length: 17 residues. With 4 bases removed from V and 1 base from J, the gap between germline ends came to 16 bases. The CDR3 spells CASSSTRTLLNTGELFF. The CDR3, as DNA: TGTGCCAGCAGTTCGACTAGGACGCTACTGAACACCGGGGAGCTGTTTTTT.

There are a few counts of this clone. The chain links TRBV7-8 to TRBJ1-6; a weak D match, TRBD1 (6 bases). The CDR3 is 12 amino acids. The germline V gene encodes CDR1 SGHVS and CDR2 FQNEAQ. Trimming shortened V by 6 bases and J by 7 bases, and 7 bases separated the two germline ends. CDR3 sequence reads: CASRTGNSPLHF. The CDR3, as DNA: TGTGCCAGCAGGACAGGCAATTCACCCCTCCACTTT.

This clone has just one count. V and J are TRBV7-9 and TRBJ1-2, with 12 nucleotides matching TRBD1. This CDR3 has 15 amino acids. Germline loops: CDR1 SEHNR, CDR2 FQNEAQ (reference sequence). Germline trimming cut 5 bases from V and 7 bases from J; bases unmatched to any gene: 8. The chain's CDR3 is CASSGDRGHLRGYTF. The CDR3 coding sequence is TGTGCCAGCAGCGGGGACAGGGGGCACCTCCGTGGCTACACCTTC.

The chain recombines TRBV24-1 with TRBJ1-2, with 7 bases aligning to TRBD1. Germline lookup yields CDR1 KGHDR and CDR2 SFDVKD. The length of the CDR3 is 14 residues. The J segment lost 4 bases and the V segment lost 5 bases, leaving 6 bases of the junction unmatched. In DNA form, the CDR3 reads TGTGCCACCAGTGGGGGTGGACAGGTCTATGGCTACACCTTC. Its protein product is CATSGGGQVYGYTF.

The gene calls are TRBV27 and TRBJ2-1, with 9 bases fitting TRBD1. The ends lost 1 base at V and 5 bases at J; junction bases unmatched: 9. The CDR3 is 17 residues long. Germline CDR1 MNHEY, CDR2 SMNVEV (reference sequence). Here the CDR3 DNA reads TGTGCCAGCAGTTTATTCTCCGGGACAGGGTATAACAATGAGCAGTTCTTC. It encodes CASSLFSGTGYNNEQFF.

V is TRBV7-9 and J is TRBJ1-6; tentatively, D is TRBD1 (5 bases). The V and J ends lost 8 bases and 0 bases respectively, with 14 bases between them. Germline V lookup: CDR1 SEHNR, CDR2 FQNEAQ (reference sequence). The CDR3 runs 16 residues. The DNA of the CDR3 is TGTGCCAGCTCTGGCGGGGGAAGCTCCTATAATTCACCCCTCCACTTT. Translating gives CASSGGGSSYNSPLHF. The full variable domain, its missing parts supplied by reference TRBV7-9 and TRBJ1-6, is DTGVSQNPRHKITKRGQNVTFRCDPISEHNRLYWYRQTLGQGPEFLTYFQNEAQLEKSRLLSDRFSAERPKGSFSTLEIQRTEQGDSAMYLCASSGGGSSYNSPLHFGNGTRLTVT.

The chain recombines TRBV19 with TRBJ1-1; TRBD1 aligns across 7 bases. J gave up 6 bases and V 8 bases, and 12 bases lay outside the gene matches. The germline CDR1 and CDR2 sequences are LNHDA and SQIVND (reference sequence). The CDR3 is 14 residues long. CDR3 residues: CASVQGKRWAEAFF. CDR3 nucleotide sequence: TGTGCCAGTGTACAGGGGAAGAGGTGGGCTGAAGCTTTCTTT. The entire variable domain, with the rest obtained from reference TRBV19 and TRBJ1-1, is as follows: DGGITQSPKYLFRKEGQNVTLSCEQNLNHDAMYWYRQDPGQGLRLIYYSQIVNDFQKGDIAEGYSVSREKKESFPLTVTSAQKNPTAFYLCASVQGKRWAEAFFGQGTRLTVV.